Shown below are 5 T cell receptor beta chains from a single sample sequenced in a study of cytomegalovirus exposure and HLA in healthy donors. Primers included in the PCR were 60 Vbeta and 13 Jbeta primers. TCRdb's table, derived via immunoSEQ multiplex PCR, lists solely in-frame clones and lacks some. Recorded for this sample: around 150,000 clones. Sequencing input: PBMCs. All receptors come from a woman in her sixties or seventies in good health and CMV-seronegative.

J is TRBJ1-1 and V is TRBV6-1; possible D gene TRBD1, 5 bases. The CDR3 is made up of 13 amino acids. CDR1 and CDR2 from the germline V gene are MNHNS and SASEGT. Trimming removed 7 bases from V and 1 base from J, with 10 bases in between. For the CDR3, the DNA is TGTGCCAGCAATGGGGGGGGGAACACTGAAGCTTTCTTT. Protein: CASNGGGNTEAFF.

The CDR3 loop reads CASKVRGTEAFF. CDR3 bases: TGTGCCAGCAAAGTAAGGGGAACTGAAGCTTTCTTT. The rearrangement uses TRBV4-2 and TRBJ1-1; maybe TRBD1 (5 bases). The germline V and J ends were trimmed by 7 bases and 5 bases, with 11 bases remaining between them. The CDR3 has 12 residues. In germline, CDR1 is LGHNA, CDR2 YNFKEQ.

The chain couples TRBV7-2 to TRBJ2-1; 7 bases fit TRBD1. Germline loops: CDR1 SGHTA, CDR2 FQGNSA. The CDR3 is 14 residues long. V was pared by 2 bases and J by 5 bases, with 3 bases of the junction left unmatched. In DNA form, the CDR3 reads TGTGCCAGCAGCTTAAGAGGGGGCGACAATGAGCAGTTCTTC. Protein sequence: CASSLRGGDNEQFF.

The gene calls are TRBV29-1 and TRBJ2-1, with 10 bases matching TRBD2. The germline CDR1 and CDR2 sequences are SQVTM and ANQGSEA. With 7 bases clipped from V and 0 bases from J, the junction kept 9 bases outside the gene matches. CDR3 length: 16 residues. CDR3 DNA sequence: TGCAGCGGATCTAGCGGGGGTGCTAGCTCCTACAATGAGCAGTTCTTC. Translated: CSGSSGGASSYNEQFF.

DNA of the CDR3: TGTGCCAGTAGGAATAGGCGGTACGAGCAGTACTTC. Its protein product is CASRNRRYEQYF. This chain links TRBV28 with TRBJ2-7; D gene uncertain. The germline CDR1 and CDR2 sequences are MDHEN and SYDVKM. The CDR3 runs 12 residues. V was cut by 9 bases and J by 4 bases, with 13 bases left in between.